This T cell receptor (beta chain) was sequenced for a study of cytomegalovirus exposure and HLA in healthy donors. Both 60 Vbeta primers and 13 Jbeta primers went into the PCR. This table comes from immunoSEQ multiplex PCR, and its TCRdb copy is limited to in-frame clones, with some not included. The sample includes roughly 110,000 clones, approximately 58% seen only once; the top ten take about 2.2%. V was clipped by 0 bases and J by 10 bases; unmatched bases: 14. The CDR3 extends over 17 amino acids. In germline, CDR1 is SGHDN, CDR2 FVKESK. The origin of this receptor is a woman between 25 and 40 years old in good health and CMV-seronegative. The chain links TRBV14 to TRBJ1-4, with 7 nucleotides matching TRBD1. Input material: PBMCs. The CDR3 is CASSQDGVPGTAGKLFF. CDR3 DNA: TGTGCCAGCAGCCAAGATGGGGTGCCCGGGACAGCAGGAAAACTGTTTTTT.